This is a list of T cell receptor beta chains from one sample in a study of T cells in localized non-small cell lung cancer. TCRdb keeps only in-frame clones here, not all; method: immunoSEQ multiplex PCR. The data show around 19,000 clones, 65% to 85% seen once. Sample: peripheral blood, taken before any cancer treatment. The source of these receptors is a male donor aged 60 or over with stage III lung adenocarcinoma. The CDR3 runs from the conserved cysteine through the conserved F or W. The D gene is left open where the match is weak. Not all rows give a size; the values are once, few, many and, for expanded clones, a class.

V gene: TRBV9
J gene: TRBJ1-4
clone size: .
D gene: TRBD1
CDR3 DNA: TGTGCCAGCAGCGTGGACAGGGGGCGTGGAGAAAAACTGTTTTTT
CDR3 protein: CASSVDRGRGEKLFF

V gene: TRBV5-4
J gene: TRBJ2-3
clone size: .
D gene: TRBD2
CDR3 DNA: TGTGCCAGCAGCAGCCGGATAGCGGGCGCAGATACGCAGTATTTT
CDR3 protein: CASSSRIAGADTQYF

V gene: TRBV27
J gene: TRBJ1-6
clone size: .
D gene: .
CDR3 DNA: TGTGCCAGCAGCCGGTGGGGGGGCTTAGATAATTCACCCCTCCACTTT
CDR3 protein: CASSRWGGLDNSPLHF

V gene: TRBV5-6
J gene: TRBJ1-5
clone size: .
D gene: TRBD1
CDR3 DNA: TGTGCCAGCAGCTCCACAGGGGGCCTTCAGCCCCAGCATTTT
CDR3 protein: CASSSTGGLQPQHF

V gene: TRBV30
J gene: TRBJ1-5
clone size: .
D gene: .
CDR3 DNA: TGTGCCTGGAGTCGGGGGGTGGATAGCAATCAGCCCCAGCATTTT
CDR3 protein: CAWSRGVDSNQPQHF

V gene: TRBV19
J gene: TRBJ1-5
clone size: .
D gene: .
CDR3 DNA: TGTGCCAGTAGTATAGTGTCAAAGATTAGCAATCAGCCCCAGCATTTT
CDR3 protein: CASSIVSKISNQPQHF

V gene: TRBV5-1
J gene: TRBJ1-3
clone size: .
D gene: TRBD1
CDR3 DNA: TGCGCCAGCAGCTACGGACAGGGGGCGAACACCATATATTTT
CDR3 protein: CASSYGQGANTIYF

V gene: TRBV5-1
J gene: TRBJ1-1
clone size: once
D gene: .
CDR3 DNA: TGCGCCAGCAGCTTGGCTCCGGTCATGAACACTGAAGCTTTCTTT
CDR3 protein: CASSLAPVMNTEAFF

V gene: TRBV11-2
J gene: TRBJ2-7
clone size: .
D gene: TRBD1
CDR3 DNA: TGTGCCAGCAGCAAGAAATCGGACAGGGGGCTCAACGAGCAGTACTTC
CDR3 protein: CASSKKSDRGLNEQYF

V gene: TRBV9
J gene: TRBJ1-1
clone size: .
D gene: TRBD1
CDR3 DNA: TGTGCCAGCAGCGCAGCGACAGGGACTGAAGCTTTCTTT
CDR3 protein: CASSAATGTEAFF

V gene: TRBV11-2
J gene: TRBJ1-4
clone size: .
D gene: .
CDR3 DNA: TGTGCCAGCAGCTTAAATGAAAAACTGTTTTTT
CDR3 protein: CASSLNEKLFF

V gene: TRBV10-1
J gene: TRBJ1-1
clone size: .
D gene: .
CDR3 DNA: TGCGCCAGCAGTGTGGGGATGAACACTGAAGCTTTCTTT
CDR3 protein: CASSVGMNTEAFF

V gene: TRBV10-1
J gene: TRBJ2-3
clone size: .
D gene: .
CDR3 DNA: TGCGCCAGCAGCCCGGAATGGGATACGCAGTATTTT
CDR3 protein: CASSPEWDTQYF

V gene: TRBV7-6
J gene: TRBJ1-3
clone size: .
D gene: .
CDR3 DNA: TGTGCCAGCAGCTCCCCCGCAGCCTCTGGAAACACCATATATTTT
CDR3 protein: CASSSPAASGNTIYF

V gene: TRBV6-5
J gene: TRBJ2-7
clone size: .
D gene: .
CDR3 DNA: TGTGCCAGCAAAGGACGACGGGAGCAGTACTTC
CDR3 protein: CASKGRREQYF

V gene: TRBV7-9
J gene: TRBJ2-2
clone size: .
D gene: .
CDR3 DNA: TGTGCCAGCAGCTTAGTACAGGGATACACCGGGGAGCTGTTTTTT
CDR3 protein: CASSLVQGYTGELFF

V gene: TRBV7-9
J gene: TRBJ2-5
clone size: once
D gene: TRBD1
CDR3 DNA: TGTGCCAGCAGCTCCGACCGGACAGGTCCCGAGACCCAGTACTTC
CDR3 protein: CASSSDRTGPETQYF

V gene: TRBV2
J gene: TRBJ1-1
clone size: few
D gene: .
CDR3 DNA: TGTGCCAGCAGTGAATGGCAGGGCACTGAAGCTTTCTTT
CDR3 protein: CASSEWQGTEAFF

V gene: TRBV11-2
J gene: TRBJ1-2
clone size: once
D gene: TRBD1
CDR3 DNA: TGTGCCAGCAGGCCCCCGGGACAGCTCTATGGCTACACCTTC
CDR3 protein: CASRPPGQLYGYTF

V gene: TRBV5-8
J gene: TRBJ1-2
clone size: once
D gene: TRBD1
CDR3 DNA: TGTGCCAGCAGCTTGAAGGGACAGGGGCCTTGGACTAGGGGCTATGGCTACACCTTC
CDR3 protein: CASSLKGQGPWTRGYGYTF

V gene: TRBV5-5
J gene: TRBJ1-2
clone size: .
D gene: .
CDR3 DNA: TGTGCCAGCAGCTTGGGGGGGGCCCAAGACGGCTACACCTTC
CDR3 protein: CASSLGGAQDGYTF

V gene: TRBV6-5
J gene: TRBJ1-2
clone size: few
D gene: .
CDR3 DNA: TGTGCCAGCAGTCAGGGCCCCTATGGCTACACCTTC
CDR3 protein: CASSQGPYGYTF

V gene: TRBV7-9
J gene: TRBJ1-4
clone size: .
D gene: .
CDR3 DNA: TGTGCCAGCAGCGGGACTTGGGAAAAACTGTTTTTT
CDR3 protein: CASSGTWEKLFF

V gene: TRBV2
J gene: TRBJ2-1
clone size: .
D gene: TRBD2
CDR3 DNA: TGTGCCAGCAGTGAACGGCTAAATTGGCGGGGGGACAATGAGCAGTTCTTC
CDR3 protein: CASSERLNWRGDNEQFF

V gene: TRBV2
J gene: TRBJ1-2
clone size: .
D gene: TRBD1
CDR3 DNA: TGTGCCAGCAGAGGGACAGAGATCGGTGGCTACACCTTC
CDR3 protein: CASRGTEIGGYTF

V gene: TRBV6-1
J gene: TRBJ2-1
clone size: .
D gene: .
CDR3 DNA: TGTGCCAGCAGGGCCCCAAGCAATGAGCAGTTCTTC
CDR3 protein: CASRAPSNEQFF

V gene: TRBV21-1
J gene: TRBJ1-1
clone size: .
D gene: .
CDR3 DNA: TGTGCCAGCAGCACCCGCCCTGACCGTCTGTGTCCGACCCCGGGGAGCACTGAAGCTTTCTTT
CDR3 protein: CASSTRPDRLCPTPGSTEAFF

V gene: TRBV6-5
J gene: TRBJ1-2
clone size: .
D gene: .
CDR3 DNA: TGTGCCAGCAGTCCCCAACAGTGGCGGGGCTATGGCTACACCTTC
CDR3 protein: CASSPQQWRGYGYTF

V gene: TRBV6-5
J gene: TRBJ1-1
clone size: .
D gene: .
CDR3 DNA: TGTGCCAGCAGATACGGAGGCACTGAAGCTTTCTTT
CDR3 protein: CASRYGGTEAFF

V gene: TRBV30
J gene: TRBJ1-1
clone size: .
D gene: .
CDR3 DNA: TGTGCCTGGAAAAGTTCCGCATTGGCAGCTTTCTTT
CDR3 protein: CAWKSSALAAFF

V gene: TRBV2
J gene: TRBJ2-2
clone size: .
D gene: TRBD2
CDR3 DNA: TGTGCCAGCGGGGGACTAGCGGGGGTTCTCGGGGAGCTGTTTTTT
CDR3 protein: CASGGLAGVLGELFF

V gene: TRBV5-1
J gene: TRBJ2-3
clone size: .
D gene: TRBD2
CDR3 DNA: TGCGCCAGCAGCCCTAGCGGGGGGGCGGTGGCAGATACGCAGTATTTT
CDR3 protein: CASSPSGGAVADTQYF

V gene: TRBV5-1
J gene: TRBJ1-6
clone size: .
D gene: TRBD1
CDR3 DNA: TGCGCCAGCAGCTTGGCCGCCAGGGGGGTCACGAATTCACCCCTCCACTTT
CDR3 protein: CASSLAARGVTNSPLHF

V gene: TRBV7-8
J gene: TRBJ1-5
clone size: .
D gene: TRBD1
CDR3 DNA: TGTGCCAGCAGCATGACAGGGGGTGAATTTCAGCCCCAGCATTTT
CDR3 protein: CASSMTGGEFQPQHF

V gene: TRBV27
J gene: TRBJ2-2
clone size: .
D gene: TRBD2
CDR3 DNA: TGTGCCAGCACCCCGAGCGGGGGCGGGGAGCTGTTTTTT
CDR3 protein: CASTPSGGGELFF

V gene: TRBV6-6
J gene: TRBJ1-2
clone size: .
D gene: .
CDR3 DNA: TGTGCCAGCCAACGGGGGCAGAACTATGGCTACACCTTC
CDR3 protein: CASQRGQNYGYTF

V gene: TRBV10-1
J gene: TRBJ1-1
clone size: .
D gene: .
CDR3 DNA: TGCGCCAGCAGTGGCGGCGGGCGCCCGAACACTGAAGCTTTCTTT
CDR3 protein: CASSGGGRPNTEAFF

V gene: TRBV7-3
J gene: TRBJ2-2
clone size: once
D gene: .
CDR3 DNA: TGTGCCAGCAGCTTGATTAGCGGCACCGGGGAGCTGTTTTTT
CDR3 protein: CASSLISGTGELFF

V gene: TRBV5-5
J gene: TRBJ2-7
clone size: few
D gene: TRBD1
CDR3 DNA: TGTGCCAGCAGCTTGGAGACAGGGGACTACGAGCAGTACTTC
CDR3 protein: CASSLETGDYEQYF

V gene: TRBV6-5
J gene: TRBJ2-1
clone size: .
D gene: TRBD1
CDR3 DNA: TGTGCCAGCAGTTACCAAGGGGGCGATGAGCAGTTCTTC
CDR3 protein: CASSYQGGDEQFF

V gene: TRBV10-1
J gene: TRBJ1-1
clone size: .
D gene: .
CDR3 DNA: TGCGCCAGCCAAGCGCAGGGTACCACTGAAGCTTTCTTT
CDR3 protein: CASQAQGTTEAFF

V gene: TRBV18
J gene: TRBJ1-2
clone size: few
D gene: .
CDR3 DNA: TGTGCCAGCTCACCTAGGGAAAACTATGGCTACACCTTC
CDR3 protein: CASSPRENYGYTF

V gene: TRBV16
J gene: TRBJ2-3
clone size: .
D gene: TRBD1
CDR3 DNA: TGTGCCAGCAGCCAATCCCCCGGACAGGGGTCGTGGCAGTATTTT
CDR3 protein: CASSQSPGQGSWQYF

V gene: TRBV5-5
J gene: TRBJ2-1
clone size: .
D gene: TRBD2
CDR3 DNA: TGTGCCAGCAGCATGAGTCGACTAGCGGGGGACCGGATTAATGAGCAGTTCTTC
CDR3 protein: CASSMSRLAGDRINEQFF

V gene: TRBV4-1
J gene: TRBJ1-5
clone size: .
D gene: .
CDR3 DNA: TGCGCCAGCAGCCAAGTTTTCTCCCGTTCTAGCAATCAGCCCCAGCATTTT
CDR3 protein: CASSQVFSRSSNQPQHF

V gene: TRBV20-1
J gene: TRBJ1-1
clone size: .
D gene: .
CDR3 DNA: TGCAGCGCCGTTCGGACAAGCGCTTTCTTT
CDR3 protein: CSAVRTSAFF

V gene: TRBV2
J gene: TRBJ1-1
clone size: .
D gene: .
CDR3 DNA: TGTGCCAGCAGTGTTAGGGGGTATGCTGAAGCTTTCTTT
CDR3 protein: CASSVRGYAEAFF

V gene: TRBV2
J gene: TRBJ1-1
clone size: .
D gene: .
CDR3 DNA: TGTGCCAGCAGTGAAAGGACGGAAGCTTTCTTT
CDR3 protein: CASSERTEAFF

V gene: TRBV7-6
J gene: TRBJ1-4
clone size: .
D gene: .
CDR3 DNA: TGTGCCAGCAGCTGGACAGATAGTAATGAAAAACTGTTTTTT
CDR3 protein: CASSWTDSNEKLFF

V gene: TRBV27
J gene: TRBJ2-7
clone size: medium-sized
D gene: .
CDR3 DNA: TGTGCCAGCAGTTTGTCCCGCTCGGGCGAGCAGTACTTC
CDR3 protein: CASSLSRSGEQYF

V gene: TRBV6-5
J gene: TRBJ2-7
clone size: .
D gene: .
CDR3 DNA: TGTGCCAGCAGCCGATACACAGGGTTTGGGAACGAGCAGTACTTC
CDR3 protein: CASSRYTGFGNEQYF

V gene: TRBV5-4
J gene: TRBJ1-2
clone size: .
D gene: TRBD1
CDR3 DNA: TGTGCCAGCAGCTTCGACAGGGGTTGGAGCTACACCTTC
CDR3 protein: CASSFDRGWSYTF